The 32 T cell receptor beta chains below come from one sample, sequenced in a study of blood T cell repertoires in COVID-19 (dated by TCRdb to about 2020). Library preparation used the immunoSEQ multiplex PCR assay. Imported from immuneACCESS, the table was reduced by TCRdb to in-frame sequences with V and J called. These copies leave out some clones; in studies compared against another copy, an unresolved V gene accounts for under half, and the cause of the remainder is not known. Present in this sample are approximately 270,000 clones, about 91% of which were seen just once. The ten largest make up 0.95% to 1.5% of the sample. The specimen sequenced was PBMCs or T cells enriched from blood (not recorded which). These receptors were taken from a human donor in a cohort exposed to, infected with or recovered from COVID-19 (not recorded which). The donor label of this sample is uncertain.

The CDR3: CAISEQEGGNQPQHF. CDR3 DNA sequence: TGTGCCATCAGTGAACAGGAGGGCGGCAATCAGCCCCAGCATTTT. V is TRBV10-3 and J is TRBJ1-5, with TRBD1 as a possible D gene (5 bases). Trimming took off 3 bases at V and 2 bases at J, with 11 bases between the two ends. The CDR3 covers 15 residues. The V gene's germline CDR1 is ENHRY and CDR2 SYGVKD.

The chain is built from TRBV7-3 and TRBJ2-7; 11 bases are a match to TRBD2. Trimming took 2 bases from V and 6 from J; bases not matched to a gene: 3. Per the germline V gene, CDR1 is SGHTA and CDR2 is FQGTGA. CDR3 length: 14 residues. CDR3 bases: TGTGCCAGCAGCTTAGGGACTAGCGGCGGCGAGCAGTACTTC. Protein product: CASSLGTSGGEQYF.

V usage is TRBV7-2 and J usage is TRBJ1-2; tentatively, D is TRBD1 (5 bases). Deletions cut 1 base from V and 0 bases from J, with 9 bases between. The CDR3 spans 15 residues. CDR1 SGHTA and CDR2 FQGNSA come from the germline V gene. This chain's CDR3 is CASSLGGGTNYGYTF. CDR3 DNA: TGTGCCAGCAGCTTAGGCGGGGGGACTAACTATGGCTACACCTTC.

The rearrangement joins TRBV19 to TRBJ1-1; the D gene is possibly TRBD1 (5 bases). The CDR3 sequence is 13 residues long. Germline V gene lookup returns CDR1 LNHDA and CDR2 SQIVND (reference sequence). Trimming pared 6 bases from V and 4 bases from J, leaving 12 bases between. CDR3 in amino acids: CASSPIRVTEAFF. In nucleotides, the CDR3 is TGTGCCAGTAGCCCGATCAGGGTCACTGAAGCTTTCTTT.

This clone appeared a few times. The chain uses TRBV6-5 and TRBJ1-2; 10 bases are a match to TRBD1. The germline V gene has CDR1 MNHEY and CDR2 SVGAGI. V was clipped by 6 bases and J by 6 bases; unmatched bases: 4. CDR3 size: 13 residues. CDR3 loop: CASSRQGAHGYTF. CDR3 coding DNA: TGTGCCAGCAGCAGACAGGGGGCGCATGGCTACACCTTC.

This rearrangement joins TRBV27 to TRBJ1-1; D remains unclear. Germline loops: CDR1 MNHEY, CDR2 SMNVEV (reference sequence). The V end was cut by 6 bases, the J end by 1 base, with 9 bases between. The CDR3 loop spans 13 amino acids. CDR3 bases: TGTGCCAGCAGGTATACGGGGAACACTGAAGCTTTCTTT. This translates into CASRYTGNTEAFF.

This clone was counted between two and nine times. This sequence joins TRBV1 and TRBJ1-5; TRBD1, the table's D call, lacks a check against the DNA. TRBV1 is annotated as a pseudogene. The CDR3 has 14 residues. The CDR3 DNA sequence: TGCACCAGCAGGCGGGGACAGGGTGGACAGCCCCAGCATTTT. Its translation: CTSRRGQGGQPQHF.

The J gene is TRBJ2-3, the V gene TRBV18; 7 bases fit TRBD2. This CDR3 has 16 residues. Trimming cost V 7 bases and J 3 bases; bases outside gene matches: 13. Germline assignment: CDR1 KGHSH and CDR2 LQKENI. This chain's CDR3 is CASFGGKFGGTDTQYF. CDR3 sequence (DNA): TGTGCCAGCTTCGGGGGGAAATTTGGAGGGACAGATACGCAGTATTTT. The whole variable domain, filled in from reference TRBV18 and TRBJ2-3, reads NAGVMQNPRHLVRRRGQEARLRCSPMKGHSHVYWYRQLPEEGLKFMVYLQKENIIDESGMPKERFSAEFPKEGPSILRIQQVVRGDSAAYFCASFGGKFGGTDTQYFGPGTRLTVL.

V usage is TRBV5-6 and J usage is TRBJ2-1, with 8 bases fitting TRBD1. This CDR3 comprises 15 residues. In germline, CDR1 is SGHDT, CDR2 YYEEEE. The trim removed 3 bases at V and 4 bases at J, leaving 6 bases unmatched. The DNA for the CDR3 is TGTGCCAGCAGCTCGGACAGGGTCCCTTACAATGAGCAGTTCTTC. This codes for CASSSDRVPYNEQFF. Together with reference TRBV5-6 and TRBJ2-1, the CDR3 gives the full variable domain: DAGVTQSPTHLIKTRGQQVTLRCSPKSGHDTVSWYQQALGQGPQFIFQYYEEEERQRGNFPDRFSGHQFPNYSSELNVNALLLGDSALYLCASSSDRVPYNEQFFGPGTRLTVL.

The chain has TRBV7-6 and TRBJ2-5; a weak D match, TRBD1 (5 bases). Germline loops: CDR1 SGHVS, CDR2 FNYEAQ. The CDR3 is made up of 16 amino acids. Between the trimmed V and J ends, which lost 1 base and 0 bases, there was a span of 12 bases. The CDR3: CASSLVAGKYQETQYF. As DNA, the CDR3 is TGTGCCAGCAGCTTAGTGGCAGGGAAATACCAAGAGACCCAGTACTTC.

The chain links TRBV4-3 to TRBJ2-7; 7 bases are shared with TRBD1. There are 15 residues in the CDR3. The V and J ends lost 4 bases and 0 bases, in that order; junction bases with no gene match: 6. CDR1 LGHNA and CDR2 YSLEER come from the germline V gene. The CDR3 sequence: CASSRHRGSSYEQYF. The CDR3 DNA reads TGCGCCAGCAGCCGACACAGGGGTAGCTCCTACGAGCAGTACTTC.

The chain combines TRBV7-9 with TRBJ1-2, with D unresolved. With 0 bases removed from V and 3 bases from J, the gap between germline ends came to 11 bases. This CDR3 is built from 15 residues. Germline V CDR1 and CDR2: SEHNR, FQNEAQ (reference sequence). As DNA, the CDR3 is TGTGCCAGCAGCTTAGCGAGCCAGGAAGACTATGGCTACACCTTC. This sequence encodes CASSLASQEDYGYTF.

The chain combines TRBV7-9 with TRBJ1-2; 7 nucleotides line up with TRBD1. Germline CDR1 is SEHNR and CDR2 is FQNEAQ (reference sequence). The V gene end was trimmed by 0 bases and the J gene end by 2 bases; junction bases not matched to a gene: 0. CDR3 size: 14 residues. CDR3 amino acids: CASSLAQGNYGYTF. For the CDR3, the DNA is TGTGCCAGCAGCTTAGCACAGGGGAACTATGGCTACACCTTC.

The rearrangement links TRBV7-2 to TRBJ1-2, with TRBD1 matching 7 bases. V shed 1 base and J 13 bases; nucleotides not matched to a gene: 6. The CDR3 spans 12 residues. Germline-derived CDR1 and CDR2 are SGHTA and FQGNSA. DNA for the CDR3: TGTGCCAGCAGCTTAGAGGCAGGGGGAAGCACCTTC. It translates to CASSLEAGGSTF.

This chain joins TRBV7-3 and TRBJ2-6, with D tentatively TRBD1 (6 bases). This CDR3 region has 15 residues. V lost 3 bases to trimming and J lost 3 bases, with 9 bases between them. The germline CDR1 and CDR2 sequences are SGHTA and FQGTGA. Here the CDR3 reads CASSFYRVGANVLTF. The CDR3 DNA is TGTGCCAGCAGCTTCTACAGGGTTGGGGCCAACGTCCTGACTTTC. The variable domain in full, completed from reference TRBV7-3 and TRBJ2-6, reads GAGVSQTPSNKVTEKGKYVELRCDPISGHTALYWYRQSLGQGPEFLIYFQGTGAADDSGLPNDRFFAVRPEGSVSTLKIQRTERGDSAVYLCASSFYRVGANVLTFGAGSRLTVL.

This clone came up a few times. This chain joins TRBV2 and TRBJ1-1, with unresolved D. Trimming removed 7 bases from V and 1 base from J, with 10 bases in between. In germline, CDR1 is SNHLY, CDR2 FYNNEI. CDR3 length: 13 residues. The CDR3: CASTSPGNTEAFF. The CDR3 DNA is TGTGCCAGCACCTCCCCGGGGAACACTGAAGCTTTCTTT.

V gene TRBV18 combines with J gene TRBJ2-7; 8 bases match TRBD1. The CDR3 totals 14 residues. Germline CDR1 reads KGHSH; CDR2 reads LQKENI. J gave up 6 bases and V 0 bases, and 4 bases lay outside the gene matches. The CDR3, as DNA: TGTGCCAGCTCACCACCGAGGACAGGGACCGAGCAGTACTTC. Translating it yields CASSPPRTGTEQYF. The full variable domain, with the rest looked up from reference TRBV18 and TRBJ2-7, is NAGVMQNPRHLVRRRGQEARLRCSPMKGHSHVYWYRQLPEEGLKFMVYLQKENIIDESGMPKERFSAEFPKEGPSILRIQQVVRGDSAAYFCASSPPRTGTEQYFGPGTRLTVT.

The chain links TRBV3-1 (or the pseudogene TRBV3-2) to TRBJ2-1; D is unclear. V was pared by 4 bases and J by 0 bases, with 7 bases between. Germline CDR1 and CDR2: LGHDT and YNNKEL (reference sequence). The CDR3 spans 14 residues. CDR3 sequence reads: CASSPPYSYNEQFF. The CDR3 nucleotides read TGTGCCAGCAGCCCACCCTACTCCTACAATGAGCAGTTCTTC.

CDR3 nucleotide sequence: TGCGCCAGCAGCCCACAAGCGGATAACACCGGGGAGCTGTTTTTT. As protein: CASSPQADNTGELFF. The V gene is TRBV4-3, the J gene TRBJ2-2; tentative D call: TRBD2 (5 bases). Germline V lookup: CDR1 LGHNA, CDR2 YSLEER. The CDR3 extends over 15 amino acids. Trimming took off 4 bases at V and 2 bases at J, with 11 bases between the two ends.

The chain is built from TRBV6-5 and TRBJ2-3, with 10 bases matching TRBD1. Unmatched junction bases numbered 8, after V lost 7 bases and J lost 4 bases. Looked up from germline, CDR1 is MNHEY and CDR2 is SVGAGI. This CDR3 region has 15 residues. CDR3 in DNA: TGTGCCAGCACCCAGACAGGGGGCGCATCAGATACGCAGTATTTT. This sequence encodes CASTQTGGASDTQYF.

The chain joins TRBV7-2 to TRBJ2-1; 9 nucleotides match TRBD2. From germline, CDR1 is SGHTA and CDR2 FQGNSA. The CDR3 has 15 amino acids. The junction had 2 bases not matched to a gene; V was cut back by 3 bases and J by 2 bases. CDR3 bases: TGTGCCAGCAGCTTGGCGGGGGGGACCTACAATGAGCAGTTCTTC. Protein: CASSLAGGTYNEQFF.

V usage is TRBV2 and J usage is TRBJ1-2, with D perhaps matching TRBD1 (5 bases). With 4 bases removed from V and 3 bases from J, the gap between germline ends came to 24 bases. Germline CDR1 is SNHLY and CDR2 is FYNNEI. The CDR3 spans 18 residues. CDR3 in DNA: TGTGCCAGCAGTGCTGAGTCGGGTTCCACCTTCAGGGACTATGGCTACACCTTC. It is translated as CASSAESGSTFRDYGYTF.

The V and J genes are TRBV6-5 and TRBJ2-7; 8 bases line up with TRBD1. CDR1 is MNHEY, CDR2 SVGAGI, per germline. V was clipped by 4 bases and J by 3 bases; unmatched bases: 2. CDR3 size: 13 residues. For the CDR3, the DNA is TGTGCCAGCAGTTGGACAGGGAACTACGAGCAGTACTTC. Its translation is CASSWTGNYEQYF.

The chain couples TRBV29-1 to TRBJ1-2; a weak D match, TRBD1 (6 bases). CDR1 SQVTM and CDR2 ANQGSEA come from the germline V gene. The V gene lost 2 bases and the J gene lost 4 bases, with 11 bases spanning the gap. There are 13 residues in the CDR3. CDR3 DNA sequence: TGCAGCGTTGAACAGGGGATAGGCTATGGCTACACCTTC. This gives the protein CSVEQGIGYGYTF.

In this sample, this clone turned up a few times. The chain couples TRBV5-5 to TRBJ1-5, with D possibly TRBD1 on 6 matching bases. V lost 4 bases to trimming and J lost 4 bases, with 15 bases between them. This CDR3 spans 15 amino acids. Germline CDR1 and CDR2: SGHKS and YYEKEE (reference sequence). The CDR3 region has the DNA TGTGCCAGCAGCGCGGGGGCCATGGGGAATCAGCCCCAGCATTTT. Amino acids: CASSAGAMGNQPQHF.

The V gene is TRBV6-5, the J gene TRBJ1-5, with a possible D match to TRBD1 (6 bases). This CDR3 comprises 15 residues. Germline V gene data show CDR1 as MNHEY and CDR2 as SVGAGI. V gave up 0 bases and J gave up 5 bases, with 11 bases separating them. The CDR3 loop reads CASSYSMTGDQPQHF. CDR3 coding DNA: TGTGCCAGCAGTTACTCGATGACAGGAGATCAGCCCCAGCATTTT.

The chain recombines TRBV5-6 with TRBJ2-6; possibly TRBD1 for D (5 bases). From germline, CDR1 is SGHDT and CDR2 YYEEEE. The CDR3 contains 16 residues. V was shortened by 4 bases and J by 0 bases, with 11 bases between the two germline ends. The CDR3 reads CASSGARLSGANVLTF. The CDR3 DNA is TGTGCCAGCAGCGGGGCCCGCCTCTCTGGGGCCAACGTCCTGACTTTC.

The chain combines TRBV18 with TRBJ1-3, with D hard to call. Trimming stripped 1 base from V and 0 bases from J, with 7 bases between. The CDR3 runs to 15 residues. CDR1 and CDR2 from the germline V gene are KGHSH and LQKENI. This chain's CDR3 is CASSPRTDSGNTIYF. The DNA of the CDR3 is TGTGCCAGCTCACCACGAACAGACTCTGGAAACACCATATATTTT.

J is TRBJ1-1 and V is TRBV7-3; D may be TRBD1 (6 bases). Germline CDR1 is SGHTA and CDR2 is FQGTGA. The CDR3 is made up of 13 amino acids. Trimming pared 6 bases from V and 1 base from J, leaving 9 bases between. CDR3 protein: CASSIRGNTEAFF. The DNA for the CDR3 is TGTGCCAGCAGTATCAGGGGGAACACTGAAGCTTTCTTT. Drawing the rest from reference TRBV7-3 and TRBJ1-1, the complete variable domain is GAGVSQTPSNKVTEKGKYVELRCDPISGHTALYWYRQSLGQGPEFLIYFQGTGAADDSGLPNDRFFAVRPEGSVSTLKIQRTERGDSAVYLCASSIRGNTEAFFGQGTRLTVV.

In its sample, this clone was seen once. V gene TRBV15 combines with J gene TRBJ1-1; D uncertain. The CDR3 consists of 16 residues. The V gene lost 5 bases and the J gene lost 4 bases, with 20 bases spanning the gap. Germline V gives CDR1 LNHNV, CDR2 YYDKDF (reference sequence). The CDR3 DNA follows: TGTGCCACCAGCCCGCGTTCCTTGGGTGGCGGCACTGAAGCTTTCTTT. Its protein is CATSPRSLGGGTEAFF.

This rearrangement joins TRBV4-1 to TRBJ2-7; 11 bases are a match to TRBD1. The CDR3 totals 15 residues. Germline V gives CDR1 MGHRA, CDR2 YSYEKL. V lost 4 bases to trimming and J lost 6 bases; unmatched junction nucleotides: 8. The CDR3 sequence: CASSLAGQGVVEQYF. CDR3 in DNA: TGCGCCAGCAGCCTAGCGGGACAGGGGGTGGTCGAGCAGTACTTC.

The chain recombines TRBV3-1 (or the pseudogene TRBV3-2) with TRBJ1-2, with 7 bases matching TRBD1. V shed 0 bases and J 6 bases; nucleotides not matched to a gene: 7. Germline V gene lookup returns CDR1 LGHDT and CDR2 YNNKEL (reference sequence). This CDR3 has 15 amino acids. This CDR3 reads CASSQDWGQSHGYTF. The CDR3 bases are TGTGCCAGCAGCCAAGATTGGGGACAGTCACATGGCTACACCTTC.